Following are 3 T cell receptor beta chains from one sample sequenced in a study of HIV-infected patients and healthy controls. cDNA was made from roughly 470 ng RNA using alpha and beta constant primers. Using multiplexing indices, alpha and beta chain libraries were generated apart by chain-specific third strand synthesis. MiXCR, applied by TCRdb to the 5' RACE reads, yields one record per CDR3 protein. Of 7,000 to 8,500 distinct CDR3 sequences listed, 5% to 6.5% are singletons. The repertoire came from unfractionated whole blood and reflected all unsorted peripheral T cells. The sequencing used blood, collected before antiretroviral therapy. The receptors here all came from an adult with HIV infection.

There are many counts of this clonotype. The chain carries TRBV7-9 and TRBJ2-3, with D perhaps given as TRBD1 or TRBD2 (5 bases each). The V end lost 4 bases, the J end lost 6 bases, and 20 bases lay between the germline ends. Germline V lookup: CDR1 SEHNR, CDR2 FQNEAQ (reference sequence). The CDR3 is 16 amino acids. The CDR3 nucleotides are TGTGCCAGCAGCTGGGGCACGGACTTCTTCCCCGATACGCAGTATTTT. It codes for CASSWGTDFFPDTQYF. The whole variable domain, filled in from reference TRBV7-9 and TRBJ2-3, reads DTGVSQNPRHKITKRGQNVTFRCDPISEHNRLYWYRQTLGQGPEFLTYFQNEAQLEKSRLLSDRFSAERPKGSFSTLEIQRTEQGDSAMYLCASSWGTDFFPDTQYFGPGTRLTVL.

Sample share makes this clonotype medium-sized. This chain joins TRBV7-9 and TRBJ1-3; D might be TRBD1 (5 bases). Germline V CDR1 and CDR2: SEHNR, FQNEAQ (reference sequence). The CDR3 has 13 residues. V lost 7 bases to trimming and J lost 3 bases, with 10 bases between them. Here the CDR3 reads CASMRGNGNTIYF. The CDR3 DNA is TGTGCCAGCATGAGGGGAAATGGAAACACCATATATTTT.

This clonotype is judged medium-sized. The J gene is TRBJ2-7, the V gene TRBV27; TRBD2 might be the D (5 bases). V shed 5 bases and J shed 7 bases, with 15 bases lying between them. The CDR3 has 13 amino acids. Germline V lookup: CDR1 MNHEY, CDR2 SMNVEV (reference sequence). For the CDR3, the DNA is TGTGCCAGCAGTGTACAGCGGTATGGAGAGCAGTACGTC. It yields the protein CASSVQRYGEQYV.